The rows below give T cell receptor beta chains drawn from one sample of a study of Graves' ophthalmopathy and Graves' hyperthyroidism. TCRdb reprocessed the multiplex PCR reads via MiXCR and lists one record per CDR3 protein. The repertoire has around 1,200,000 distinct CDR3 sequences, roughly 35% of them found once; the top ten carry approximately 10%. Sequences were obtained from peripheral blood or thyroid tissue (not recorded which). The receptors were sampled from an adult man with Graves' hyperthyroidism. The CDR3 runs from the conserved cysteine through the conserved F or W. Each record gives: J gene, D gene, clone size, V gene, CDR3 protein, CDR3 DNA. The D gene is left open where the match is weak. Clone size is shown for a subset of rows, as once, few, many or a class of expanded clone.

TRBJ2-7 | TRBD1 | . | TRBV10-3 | CAIRIGTAYGYEQYF | TGTGCCATCAGGATAGGGACAGCCTATGGCTACGAGCAGTACTTC
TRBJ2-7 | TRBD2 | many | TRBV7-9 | CASSLFVGSGDYEQYF | TGTGCCAGCAGCTTATTTGTCGGTAGCGGGGACTACGAGCAGTACTTC
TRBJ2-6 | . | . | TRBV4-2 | CASSQYEESVSHSGANVLTF | TGTGCCAGCAGCCAATACGAAGAGAGCGTGAGCCACTCTGGGGCCAACGTCCTGACTTTC
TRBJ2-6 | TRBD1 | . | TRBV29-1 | CSVRDRGGRTEAF | TGCAGCGTCCGGGACAGGGGGGGACGTACTGAAGCTTTC
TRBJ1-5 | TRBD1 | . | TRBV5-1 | CASSLDRGEEPQHF | TGCGCCAGCAGCTTGGACAGGGGAGAGGAGCCCCAGCATTTT
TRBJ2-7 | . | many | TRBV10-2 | CASSESLWAGEQYF | TGCGCCAGCAGTGAGTCGTTGTGGGCTGGCGAGCAGTACTTC
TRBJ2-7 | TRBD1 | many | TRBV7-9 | CASSPRTGSTAFEQYF | TGTGCCAGCAGCCCGCGGACAGGGTCAACCGCTTTTGAGCAGTACTTC
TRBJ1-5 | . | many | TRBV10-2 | CASSLRGGVGQPQHF | TGCGCCAGCAGTCTCCGAGGCGGGGTGGGACAGCCCCAGCATTTT
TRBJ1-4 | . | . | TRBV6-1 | CASSEELGSEKLFF | TGTGCCAGCAGTGAAGAGTTGGGAAGCGAAAAACTGTTTTTT
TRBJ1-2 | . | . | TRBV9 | CASSVPGALDGYTF | TGTGCCAGCAGCGTACCGGGGGCTTTGGATGGCTACACCTTC
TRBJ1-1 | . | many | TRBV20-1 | CSADEREGGRAFF | TGCAGTGCGGACGAAAGAGAAGGAGGGAGAGCTTTCTTT
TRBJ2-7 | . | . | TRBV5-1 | CASSLDARVTYEQYF | TGCGCCAGCAGCTTGGATGCTAGGGTAACCTACGAGCAGTACTTC
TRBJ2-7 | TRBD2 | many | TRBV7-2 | CASSRGLAGDEQYF | TGTGCCAGCAGCCGCGGTCTAGCGGGAGACGAGCAGTACTTC
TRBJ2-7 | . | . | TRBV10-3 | CAISVAVGTYEQYF | TGTGCCATCAGCGTTGCTGTGGGGACCTACGAGCAGTACTTC
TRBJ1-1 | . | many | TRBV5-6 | CASSLLGGLGTEAFF | TGTGCCAGCAGCTTGCTGGGGGGGCTGGGAACTGAAGCTTTCTTT
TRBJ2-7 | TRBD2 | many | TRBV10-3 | CAISGTSGDEQYF | TGTGCCATCAGCGGGACTAGCGGGGACGAGCAGTACTTC
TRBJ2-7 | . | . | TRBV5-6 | CASSNRPEFFYEQYF | TGTGCCAGCAGCAACAGGCCCGAATTCTTTTACGAGCAGTACTTC
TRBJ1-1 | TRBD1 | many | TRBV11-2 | CASSTPTGYSSTEAFF | TGTGCCAGCAGCACCCCGACAGGGTATAGTTCCACTGAAGCTTTCTTT
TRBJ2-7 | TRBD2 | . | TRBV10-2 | CASSAGLAGGEQCF | TGCGCCAGCAGTGCCGGACTAGCGGGTGGCGAGCAGTGCTTC
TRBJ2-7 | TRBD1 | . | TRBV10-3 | CASDGAGQGGYEQYF | TGTGCCAGCGATGGAGCAGGACAGGGCGGCTACGAGCAGTACTTC